This TCR beta chain is from a study of cytomegalovirus exposure and HLA in healthy donors. The study, taken as a whole, reports: Later analysis identified a missense DCLRE1C variant that was linked to TCR beta V- and J-gene trimming. DRB1 showed the most TCR associations and HLA-C the fewest in a later analysis, as rates varied by HLA locus. It was 150 to 200 TCR beta chains that were listed as cytomegalovirus-associated.

With 60 Vbeta and 13 Jbeta primers, the PCR was carried out. Some clones are missing from TCRdb's copy, which holds only in-frame ones; the method was immunoSEQ multiplex PCR. The data hold 150,000 or so clones, with roughly 85% observed a single time. This clone appeared a few times. Its antigen is undetermined. The CDR3 covers 15 residues. V was shortened by 6 bases and J by 5 bases, with 19 bases between the two germline ends. Germline-derived CDR1 and CDR2 are MNHEY and SVGAGI. While unrecorded immune exposures were likely, the donors were nominally healthy when sampled. The genes are TRBV6-5 and TRBJ1-1; possibly TRBD1 for D (5 bases). The clonotype comes from a man aged 25-40 years in good health and CMV-seronegative. The specimen sequenced was PBMCs. CDR3 DNA: TGTGCCAGCAGCTCCCTCCCCAGGGAGGGTACTGAAGCTTTCTTT. As protein: CASSSLPREGTEAFF.